The 27 T cell receptor beta chains below all came from one sample that was sequenced in a study of cytomegalovirus exposure and HLA in healthy donors. Measured with immunoSEQ multiplex PCR; TCRdb has only the in-frame clones, and not every one. Among more than 130,000 clones listed, roughly 88% were seen once. The sequencing input was PBMCs. Receptors were obtained from a woman aged 18 to 35 in good health and CMV-seropositive.

Here the CDR3 DNA reads TGTGCCAGCAGTTTGGACAGGTACAATGAGCAGTTCTTC. Protein sequence: CASSLDRYNEQFF. V usage is TRBV27 and J usage is TRBJ2-1, with 7 positions matching TRBD1. CDR3 length: 13 amino acids. The germline CDR1 and CDR2 sequences are MNHEY and SMNVEV (reference sequence). The V and J ends lost 3 bases and 4 bases, in that order; junction bases with no gene match: 0.

The gene calls are TRBV6-6 and TRBJ1-2; 7 positions agree with TRBD1. V lost 1 base and J lost 7; bases outside the gene matches: 9. Germline CDR1 is MNHNY and CDR2 is SVGAGI (reference sequence). The CDR3 loop spans 15 amino acids. The CDR3 DNA follows: TGTGCCAGCAGTTACTTTCCAGGACAGGAGGGTGGCTACACCTTC. Amino acids: CASSYFPGQEGGYTF.

The chain has TRBV5-1 and TRBJ2-3; TRBD1 agrees at 8 bases. In germline, CDR1 is SGHRS, CDR2 YFSETQ. J lost 5 bases, V lost 5 bases, and 13 bases had no gene match. The CDR3 spans 16 residues. In DNA form, the CDR3 reads TGCGCCAGCAGTCCCCTACCGGGACAGGCGGTAGATACGCAGTATTTT. It yields the protein CASSPLPGQAVDTQYF.

J is TRBJ2-1 and V is TRBV11-3; D gene uncertain. The CDR3 length is 12 residues. V lost 5 bases and J 9 bases, leaving 11 bases between the germline ends. Germline values: CDR1 SGHNT, CDR2 YENEEA. The chain's CDR3 is CASSPGSGEQFF. For the CDR3, the DNA is TGTGCCAGCAGCCCCGGTTCGGGTGAGCAGTTCTTC.

J is TRBJ2-7 and V is TRBV19, with a tentative D call TRBD1 (5 bases). The CDR3 runs to 16 residues. V was shortened by 6 bases and J by 1 base, with 19 bases between the two germline ends. Germline V gene data show CDR1 as LNHDA and CDR2 as SQIVND (reference sequence). CDR3 in amino acids: CASSLRTGPLSYEQYF. The CDR3 DNA sequence: TGTGCCAGTAGCCTACGTACAGGACCCCTATCCTACGAGCAGTACTTC.

The chain uses TRBV5-1 and TRBJ1-1; maybe TRBD1 (6 bases). V was shortened by 2 bases and J by 4 bases, with 24 bases between the two germline ends. Germline V gives CDR1 SGHRS, CDR2 YFSETQ. This CDR3 is built from 18 residues. The DNA for the CDR3 is TGCGCCAGCAGCTTACAACCCACAGGGTCGGGGTCCGGCACTGAAGCTTTCTTT. Translation: CASSLQPTGSGSGTEAFF.

The V gene is TRBV5-1, the J gene TRBJ1-2, with TRBD1 matching 8 bases. The germline V gene encodes CDR1 SGHRS and CDR2 YFSETQ. V lost 4 bases and J lost 7; bases outside the gene matches: 6. This CDR3 comprises 13 residues. DNA for the CDR3: TGCGCCAGCAGCCTGGGACAGGAGAGTGGCTACACCTTC. It translates to CASSLGQESGYTF. Looking up the rest from reference TRBV5-1 and TRBJ1-2 gives the full variable domain: KAGVTQTPRYLIKTRGQQVTLSCSPISGHRSVSWYQQTPGQGLQFLFEYFSETQRNKGNFPGRFSGRQFSNSRSEMNVSTLELGDSALYLCASSLGQESGYTFGSGTRLTVV.

This chain links TRBV6-5 with TRBJ2-3, with 9 bases identical to TRBD1. The CDR3 has 15 amino acids. CDR1 MNHEY and CDR2 SVGAGI come from the germline V gene. J lost 5 bases, V lost 7 bases, and 10 bases had no gene match. CDR3 DNA sequence: TGTGCCAGCACCTCACAGGGGGCGAGAGTAGATACGCAGTATTTT. Amino acids: CASTSQGARVDTQYF.

This clone was observed once. This chain links TRBV2 with TRBJ1-5; 9 bases fit TRBD1. With 6 bases clipped from V and 0 bases from J, the junction kept 0 bases outside the gene matches. Germline V gene lookup returns CDR1 SNHLY and CDR2 FYNNEI. This CDR3 is 14 amino acids long. CDR3: CASRDRGSNQPQHF. The CDR3 nucleotides are TGTGCCAGCAGGGACAGGGGTAGCAATCAGCCCCAGCATTTT.

This clone was seen more than once but under ten times. CDR3 sequence: CASSSKRDRGGYTF. The CDR3 nucleotides read TGTGCCAGCAGCTCGAAGAGGGACAGGGGAGGCTACACCTTC. J is TRBJ1-2 and V is TRBV5-4; 10 positions agree with TRBD1. The CDR3 runs 14 residues. CDR1 SGHNT and CDR2 YYREEE come from the germline V gene (reference sequence). With 3 bases clipped from V and 8 bases from J, the junction kept 7 bases outside the gene matches.

This clone appeared a single time. The chain is built from TRBV11-2 and TRBJ2-7; 13 bases align to TRBD2. V lost 5 bases and J lost 2; bases outside the gene matches: 12. From germline, CDR1 is SGHAT and CDR2 FQNNGV. The CDR3 contains 18 residues. CDR3 region: CASSPGTSGIVFTYEQYF. The CDR3 DNA follows: TGTGCCAGCAGCCCCGGGACTAGCGGGATTGTCTTTACCTACGAGCAGTACTTC.

This clone was observed once. The V gene is TRBV7-8, the J gene TRBJ2-1; 9 positions agree with TRBD2. Germline values: CDR1 SGHVS, CDR2 FQNEAQ. The junction had 10 bases not matched to a gene; V was cut back by 0 bases and J by 10 bases. The length of the CDR3 is 16 residues. CDR3 residues: CASSLAAAGGSGEQFF. The DNA of the CDR3 is TGTGCCAGCAGCTTAGCAGCAGCGGGAGGCTCAGGGGAGCAGTTCTTC.

The J gene is TRBJ2-5, the V gene TRBV18; possibly TRBD2 for D (5 bases). This CDR3 spans 15 amino acids. With 2 bases removed from V and 2 bases from J, the gap between germline ends came to 12 bases. Per germline, CDR1 KGHSH and CDR2 LQKENI. CDR3 loop: CASSPGGFRQETQYF. The CDR3 coding sequence is TGTGCCAGCTCACCAGGAGGATTCAGACAAGAGACCCAGTACTTC.

The rearrangement uses TRBV27 and TRBJ2-2; D is unclear. Germline-derived CDR1 and CDR2 are MNHEY and SMNVEV (reference sequence). Trimming left V 6 bases short and J 2 bases short, with 7 bases between. This CDR3 comprises 13 residues. CDR3 nucleotide sequence: TGTGCCAGCAGGGGCATCAACACCGGGGAGCTGTTTTTT. This gives the protein CASRGINTGELFF.

This clone turned up a few times. J is TRBJ1-1 and V is TRBV7-9; 9 nucleotides agree with TRBD1. In germline, CDR1 is SEHNR, CDR2 FQNEAQ (reference sequence). Trimming took 5 bases from V and 3 from J; bases not matched to a gene: 4. This CDR3 is 14 amino acids long. Here the CDR3 reads CASSAQGADTEAFF. CDR3 DNA: TGTGCCAGCAGCGCACAGGGGGCAGACACTGAAGCTTTCTTT.

The rearrangement joins TRBV15 to TRBJ1-2; TRBD1 agrees at 9 bases. In germline, CDR1 is LNHNV, CDR2 YYDKDF (reference sequence). J was trimmed by 11 bases and V by 2 bases; bases with no gene match: 15. The CDR3 loop spans 16 amino acids. Written as DNA, the CDR3 is TGTGCCACCAGCAGAACTACCGGGACAGGGTTAAAAGGGTACACCTTC. Its protein is CATSRTTGTGLKGYTF.

This chain joins TRBV10-3 and TRBJ1-2; a possible D gene is TRBD1 (6 bases). The CDR3 sequence is 14 residues long. The ends were cut back, 6 bases at V and 8 bases at J, with 19 bases in the middle. CDR1 is ENHRY, CDR2 SYGVKD, per germline. DNA for the CDR3: TGTGCCATCAGGCCCAGACAGGTGCGGTCAGGCTACACCTTC. Encoded protein: CAIRPRQVRSGYTF.

This clone has more than one count but fewer than ten. The chain joins TRBV5-1 to TRBJ2-7; D is possibly TRBD1 (6 bases). The germline gives CDR1 SGHRS, CDR2 YFSETQ. There are 14 residues in the CDR3. Trimming left V 4 bases short and J 0 bases short, with 11 bases between. The CDR3 here is CASSRTGPSYEQYF. The CDR3 DNA reads TGCGCCAGCAGCCGTACAGGGCCCTCCTACGAGCAGTACTTC. Combining the CDR3 with reference TRBV5-1 and TRBJ2-7 gives the whole variable domain KAGVTQTPRYLIKTRGQQVTLSCSPISGHRSVSWYQQTPGQGLQFLFEYFSETQRNKGNFPGRFSGRQFSNSRSEMNVSTLELGDSALYLCASSRTGPSYEQYFGPGTRLTVT.

This chain links TRBV11-3 with TRBJ2-1, with D maybe TRBD2 (5 bases). Per the germline V gene, CDR1 is SGHNT and CDR2 is YENEEA. Trimming took 5 bases from V and 7 from J, leaving 15 bases between them. The CDR3 extends over 14 amino acids. The CDR3: CASSRRSQGNEQFF. The CDR3 bases are TGTGCCAGCAGCCGGAGGAGCCAAGGAAATGAGCAGTTCTTC.

V and J are TRBV7-2 and TRBJ2-2, with TRBD1 identical over 9 bases. Trimming took 4 bases from V and 8 from J; bases not matched to a gene: 5. The CDR3 loop spans 14 amino acids. Germline CDR1 reads SGHTA; CDR2 reads FQGNSA. CDR3 DNA sequence: TGTGCCAGCAGCTACCGGACAGGGGCAGGGGAGCTGTTTTTT. Translating gives CASSYRTGAGELFF.

The CDR3: CASGGLGTQYF. DNA of the CDR3: TGTGCCAGCGGGGGACTGGGGACCCAGTACTTC. The rearrangement joins TRBV25-1 to TRBJ2-5; weak D call: TRBD2 (6 bases). This CDR3 has 11 residues. Germline V gene lookup returns CDR1 MGHDK and CDR2 SYGVNS. V dropped 8 bases and J dropped 7 bases, with 11 bases sitting between them.

The chain uses TRBV10-3 and TRBJ1-5; possibly TRBD1 for D (6 bases). V was pared by 4 bases and J by 0 bases, with 10 bases between. Germline CDR1 and CDR2: ENHRY and SYGVKD. This CDR3 has 15 residues. The CDR3 protein is CAISGQAYSNQPQHF. The CDR3 bases are TGTGCCATCAGTGGACAGGCATATAGCAATCAGCCCCAGCATTTT.

The chain uses TRBV10-1 and TRBJ2-7, with D tentatively TRBD2 (5 bases). The CDR3 sequence is 13 residues long. V was cut by 6 bases and J by 2 bases, with 11 bases left in between. The germline gives CDR1 WNHNN, CDR2 SYGVQD (reference sequence). The CDR3 DNA reads as TGCGCCAGCAGCGGAGGCTCGACCTACGAGCAGTACTTC. It translates to CASSGGSTYEQYF.

The V and J genes are TRBV5-1 and TRBJ2-4; TRBD2 might be the D (6 bases). V was cut by 2 bases and J by 6 bases, with 12 bases left in between. The CDR3 has 14 residues. Looked up from germline, CDR1 is SGHRS and CDR2 is YFSETQ. The CDR3 protein is CASSFGSDGNIQYF. In DNA, the CDR3 is TGCGCCAGCAGCTTCGGGAGCGATGGAAACATTCAGTACTTC.

The chain carries TRBV7-8 and TRBJ2-5, with 7 bases matching TRBD1. The CDR3 is 15 residues long. Germline V gene sequence: CDR1 SGHVS, CDR2 FQNEAQ. Unmatched junction bases numbered 13, after V lost 5 bases and J lost 7 bases. This CDR3 is CASSASVQGSATQYF. As DNA, the CDR3 is TGTGCCAGCAGCGCCTCCGTACAGGGGTCTGCGACCCAGTACTTC. The full variable domain, in which reference TRBV7-8 and TRBJ2-5 provide the parts outside the CDR3, is GAGVSQSPRYKVAKRGQDVALRCDPISGHVSLFWYQQALGQGPEFLTYFQNEAQLDKSGLPSDRFFAERPEGSVSTLKIQRTQQEDSAVYLCASSASVQGSATQYFGPGTRLLVL.

This clone was observed once. The rearrangement links TRBV5-6 to TRBJ2-1; 10 bases map to TRBD1. The CDR3 runs 15 residues. The V gene's germline CDR1 is SGHDT and CDR2 YYEEEE. J gave up 6 bases and V 0 bases, and 3 bases lay outside the gene matches. The chain's CDR3 is CASSLDWTGGNEQFF. The CDR3 DNA reads TGTGCCAGCAGCTTGGATTGGACAGGGGGCAATGAGCAGTTCTTC.

The rearrangement joins TRBV7-6 to TRBJ2-1, with 11 nucleotides matching TRBD2. CDR3 length: 13 amino acids. Germline V gives CDR1 SGHVS, CDR2 FNYEAQ. The junction had 3 bases not matched to a gene; V was cut back by 6 bases and J by 8 bases. As DNA, the CDR3 is TGTGCCAGCAGACTAGCGGGAGACTATGAGCAGTTCTTC. Its translation: CASRLAGDYEQFF.